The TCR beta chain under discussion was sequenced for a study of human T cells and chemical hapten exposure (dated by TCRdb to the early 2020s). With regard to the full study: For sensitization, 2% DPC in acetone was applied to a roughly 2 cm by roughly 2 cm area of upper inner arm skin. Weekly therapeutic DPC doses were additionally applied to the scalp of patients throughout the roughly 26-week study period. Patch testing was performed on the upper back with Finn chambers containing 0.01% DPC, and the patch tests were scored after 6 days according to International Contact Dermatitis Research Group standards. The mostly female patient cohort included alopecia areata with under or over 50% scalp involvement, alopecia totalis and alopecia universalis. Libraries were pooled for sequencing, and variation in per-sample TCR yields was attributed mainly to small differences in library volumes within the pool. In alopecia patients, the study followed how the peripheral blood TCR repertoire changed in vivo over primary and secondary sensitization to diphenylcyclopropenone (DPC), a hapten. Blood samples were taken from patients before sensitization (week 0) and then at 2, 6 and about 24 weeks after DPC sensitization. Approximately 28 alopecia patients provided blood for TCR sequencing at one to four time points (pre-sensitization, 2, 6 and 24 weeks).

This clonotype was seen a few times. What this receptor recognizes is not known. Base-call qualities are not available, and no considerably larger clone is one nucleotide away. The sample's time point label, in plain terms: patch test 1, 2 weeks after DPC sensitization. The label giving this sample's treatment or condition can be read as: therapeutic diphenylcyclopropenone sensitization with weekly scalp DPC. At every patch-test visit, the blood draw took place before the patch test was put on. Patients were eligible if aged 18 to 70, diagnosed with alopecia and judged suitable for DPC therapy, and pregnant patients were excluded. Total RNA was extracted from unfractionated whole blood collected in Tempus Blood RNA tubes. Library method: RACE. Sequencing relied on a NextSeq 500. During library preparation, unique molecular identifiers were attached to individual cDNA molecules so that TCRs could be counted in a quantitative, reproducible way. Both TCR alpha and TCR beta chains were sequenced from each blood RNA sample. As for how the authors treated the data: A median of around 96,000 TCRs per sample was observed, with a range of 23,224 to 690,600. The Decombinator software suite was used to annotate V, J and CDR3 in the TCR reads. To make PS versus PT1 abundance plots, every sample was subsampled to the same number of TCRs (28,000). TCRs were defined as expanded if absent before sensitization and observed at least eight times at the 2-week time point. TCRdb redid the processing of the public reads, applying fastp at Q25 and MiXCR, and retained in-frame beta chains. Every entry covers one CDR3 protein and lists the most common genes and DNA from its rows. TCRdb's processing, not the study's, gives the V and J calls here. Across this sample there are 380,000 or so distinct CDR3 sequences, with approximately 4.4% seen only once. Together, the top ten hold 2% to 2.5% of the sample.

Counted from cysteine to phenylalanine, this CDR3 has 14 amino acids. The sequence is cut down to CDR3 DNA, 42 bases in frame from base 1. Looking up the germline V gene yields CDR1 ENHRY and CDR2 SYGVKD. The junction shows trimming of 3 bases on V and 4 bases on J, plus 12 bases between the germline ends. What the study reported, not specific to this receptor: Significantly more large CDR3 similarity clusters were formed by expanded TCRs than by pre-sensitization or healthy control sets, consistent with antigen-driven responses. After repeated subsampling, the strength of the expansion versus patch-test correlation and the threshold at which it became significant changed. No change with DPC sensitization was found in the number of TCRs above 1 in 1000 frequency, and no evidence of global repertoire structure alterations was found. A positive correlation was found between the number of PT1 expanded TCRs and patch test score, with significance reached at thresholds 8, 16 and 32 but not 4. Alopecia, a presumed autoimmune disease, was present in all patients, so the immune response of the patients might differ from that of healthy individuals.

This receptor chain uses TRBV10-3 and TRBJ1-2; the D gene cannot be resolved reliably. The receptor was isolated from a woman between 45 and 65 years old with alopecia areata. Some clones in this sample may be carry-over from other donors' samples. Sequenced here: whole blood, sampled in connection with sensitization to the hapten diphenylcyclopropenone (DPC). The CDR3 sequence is CAISDIPASYGYTF. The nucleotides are TGTGCCATCAGTGACATACCAGCGTCCTATGGCTACACCTTC.